These T cell receptor beta chains were read from a single sample in a study of control samples from healthy donors and cancer patients. Produced via immunoSEQ multiplex PCR; TCRdb's table is partial and in-frame only. The data show approximately 140,000 clones, about nine tenths seen once. The sample taken for sequencing was PBMCs. The origin of the receptors is a man aged 50 to 60 with head and neck cancer. Each CDR3 is given with its conserved first and last residue. The D gene is left open where the match is weak. Clone size is not always given. Where it is, it says once, few, many or a class for expanded clones.

D gene	clone size	CDR3 length	V gene	J gene	CDR3 DNA	CDR3 protein
-	-	14	TRBV4-1	TRBJ1-5	TGCGCCAGCAGCCAAGGGACTGAGAATCAGCCCCAGCATTTT	CASSQGTENQPQHF
TRBD2	-	16	TRBV4-1	TRBJ2-1	TGCGCCAGCAGCCTTGGCACTTACGGGGGGGAGGATGAGCAGTTCTTC	CASSLGTYGGEDEQFF
-	few	16	TRBV18	TRBJ2-6	TGTGCCAGCTCACCACGGGCCCCCTCTGGGGCCAACGTCCTGACTTTC	CASSPRAPSGANVLTF
-	-	13	TRBV7-9	TRBJ1-2	TGTGCCAGCAGCTTAGTGGCAGAGGAAGGCTACACCTTC	CASSLVAEEGYTF
TRBD1	-	15	TRBV5-4	TRBJ2-7	TGTGCCAGCAGCAGACAGGGGGCTGGGGACTACGAGCAGTACTTC	CASSRQGAGDYEQYF
-	-	15	TRBV6-5	TRBJ1-5	TGTGCCAGCAAAGTGACACGCTTTAGCAATCAGCCCCAGCATTTT	CASKVTRFSNQPQHF
-	once	15	TRBV24-1	TRBJ2-5	TGTGCCACCAGTGATTTATCCTTGGGAGGTGAGACCCAGTACTTC	CATSDLSLGGETQYF
-	-	14	TRBV7-2	TRBJ2-5	TGTGCCAGCAGCTTGTCCATCCTTGGAGAGACCCAGTACTTC	CASSLSILGETQYF
-	-	16	TRBV29-1	TRBJ2-5	TGCAGCGTTGAAGATCGTAAAGCCCCGTACCAAGAGACCCAGTACTTC	CSVEDRKAPYQETQYF
-	-	15	TRBV6-1	TRBJ1-2	TGTGCCAGCAGTGAGGGGGGTTGGGCGGGGAGTGGCTACACCTTC	CASSEGGWAGSGYTF
TRBD1	-	12	TRBV19	TRBJ1-1	TGTGCCAGTAGTATGGGACAGGTTGAAGCTTTCTTT	CASSMGQVEAFF
TRBD2	-	15	TRBV6-5	TRBJ2-7	TGTGCCAGCAGTCAGGGACTAGCGGGAGCTGACGAGCAGTACTTC	CASSQGLAGADEQYF
TRBD1	-	14	TRBV7-3	TRBJ2-2	TGTGCCAGCAGCGCTGCAGGGGGCACCGGGGAGCTGTTTTTT	CASSAAGGTGELFF
-	once	13	TRBV18	TRBJ1-1	TGTGCCAGCTCACCTCCAGTGGCCACTGAAGCTTTCTTT	CASSPPVATEAFF
-	-	14	TRBV24-1	TRBJ2-1	TGTGCCACCAGTGATTTCTTACGCCCCAATGAGCAGTTCTTC	CATSDFLRPNEQFF
-	-	14	TRBV7-2	TRBJ2-1	TGTGCCAGCAGCTTAGTAAGTTCCGAGGGTGAGCAGTTCTTC	CASSLVSSEGEQFF
-	-	16	TRBV7-2	TRBJ2-7	TGTGCCAGCAGCTTATGGGGAGGGGGGAGCTCCTACGAGCAGTACTTC	CASSLWGGGSSYEQYF
TRBD1	-	15	TRBV7-9	TRBJ2-7	TGTGCCAGCAGCTCGGACAGGGGACCCTCCTACGAGCAGTACTTC	CASSSDRGPSYEQYF
TRBD1	-	16	TRBV6-5	TRBJ2-7	TGTGCCAGCAGTTACGGAGGTGGACAGGTCCCCTACGAGCAGTACTTC	CASSYGGGQVPYEQYF
-	once	15	TRBV7-2	TRBJ2-1	TGTGCCAGCAGCTTGACCAGAAGCTCCTACAATGAGCAGTTCTTC	CASSLTRSSYNEQFF
TRBD1	-	15	TRBV5-1	TRBJ2-2	TGCGCCAGCAGCCTAGGGACAGGGGATACCGGGGAGCTGTTTTTT	CASSLGTGDTGELFF
TRBD1	-	16	TRBV4-1	TRBJ2-1	TGCGCCAGCAGCTCCGTCCGGACAGGGTCCTACAATGAGCAGTTCTTC	CASSSVRTGSYNEQFF
-	-	17	TRBV15	TRBJ1-5	TGTGCCACCAGCAGAAATAAAGCAGGGAGGAACAATCAGCCCCAGCATTTT	CATSRNKAGRNNQPQHF
TRBD2	-	17	TRBV11-2	TRBJ2-1	TGTGCCAGCAGCTCGAGACTAGCGGGAGGCACCTACAATGAGCAGTTCTTC	CASSSRLAGGTYNEQFF
TRBD2	-	14	TRBV29-1	TRBJ2-7	TGCAGCGTTGAACTCCTAGCGGGAAATTACGAGCAGTACTTC	CSVELLAGNYEQYF
-	-	15	TRBV4-2	TRBJ2-7	TGTGCCAGCAGCCAAGTAAGGGACACCACCTACGAGCAGTACTTC	CASSQVRDTTYEQYF
-	-	13	TRBV12-3/TRBV12-4	TRBJ1-3	TGTGCCAGCAGTTTGGGTTATGGAAACACCATATATTTT	CASSLGYGNTIYF
TRBD1	-	16	TRBV3-1/TRBV3-2	TRBJ2-1	TGTGCCAGCAGCCAGGCTAAAGACAGGGAGAGGAATGAGCAGTTCTTC	CASSQAKDRERNEQFF
-	-	14	TRBV11-3	TRBJ2-1	TGTGCCAGCAGCTTAGGCCAGGCCTACAATGAGCAGTTCTTC	CASSLGQAYNEQFF
TRBD2	-	16	TRBV5-1	TRBJ2-2	TGCGCCAGCAGCTCTCTAGCGGGAGCGAACACCGGGGAGCTGTTTTTT	CASSSLAGANTGELFF
-	once	15	TRBV27	TRBJ2-7	TGTGCCAGCAGTTTATCGGCCAACGACTTCTACGAGCAGTACTTC	CASSLSANDFYEQYF
-	-	16	TRBV6-5	TRBJ2-6	TGTGCCAGCAGTTACTCGACTATGCTGGAGGCCAACGTCCTGACTTTC	CASSYSTMLEANVLTF
TRBD1	-	13	TRBV6-5	TRBJ2-7	TGTGCCAGCAGTTACAGGACAGGGTTCGAGCAGTACTTC	CASSYRTGFEQYF
TRBD1	-	14	TRBV27	TRBJ2-7	TGTGCCAGCAGGCCGGGACAGGCCGCCTACGAGCAGTACTTC	CASRPGQAAYEQYF
TRBD1	-	15	TRBV19	TRBJ1-6	TGTGCCAGTAGTATCTTTGGACAGGGTAATTCACCCCTCCACTTT	CASSIFGQGNSPLHF
TRBD1	-	14	TRBV9	TRBJ2-2	TGTGCCAGCAGCGTCCGGGACAGTGGGGGGGAGCTGTTTTTT	CASSVRDSGGELFF
TRBD2	-	19	TRBV14	TRBJ2-2	TGTGCCAGCAGCCAAGGTCCGGGACTATCGGAGAGGGGCACCGGGGAGCTGTTTTTT	CASSQGPGLSERGTGELFF
-	-	15	TRBV5-6	TRBJ2-1	TGTGCCAGCAGCTTGCGGAGGGGACCCTACAATGAGCAGTTCTTC	CASSLRRGPYNEQFF
-	-	13	TRBV5-4	TRBJ1-2	TGTGCCAGCAGCTTGGGAGCGAACTATGGCTACACCTTC	CASSLGANYGYTF